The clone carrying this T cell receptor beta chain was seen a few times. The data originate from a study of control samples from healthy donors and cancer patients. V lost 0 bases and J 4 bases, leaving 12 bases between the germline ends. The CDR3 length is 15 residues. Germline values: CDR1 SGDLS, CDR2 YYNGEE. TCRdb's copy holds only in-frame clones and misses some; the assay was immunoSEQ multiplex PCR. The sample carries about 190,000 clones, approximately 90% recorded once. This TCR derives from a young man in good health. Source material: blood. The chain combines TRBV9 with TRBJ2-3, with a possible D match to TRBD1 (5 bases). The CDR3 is CASSVGQGLADTQYF. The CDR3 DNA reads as TGTGCCAGCAGCGTAGGCCAGGGCCTAGCAGATACGCAGTATTTT.